These 22 T cell receptor beta chains originate from one sample sequenced in a study of T cell changes during pregnancy in multiple sclerosis. The table came from immunoSEQ multiplex PCR; TCRdb's copy has only in-frame clones and leaves some out. There are some 100,000 clones in the sample; approximately 92% occur only once, and roughly 1.2% lies in the top ten. The sequencing here drew on peripheral blood, taken in the second trimester of pregnancy. The receptors shown here come from a female donor with multiple sclerosis, enrolled in a pregnancy study.

This chain uses TRBV7-3 with TRBJ2-1; 10 positions match TRBD2. CDR1 and CDR2 from the germline V gene are SGHTA and FQGTGA. This CDR3 contains 17 residues. After removal of 4 bases from V and 7 bases from J, the junction contained 13 bases not matched to a gene. The CDR3 bases are TGTGCCAGCAGCTCGCCGAGGATAGCGGGGGGTAGGAATGAGCAGTTCTTC. The encoded protein is CASSSPRIAGGRNEQFF.

This sequence joins TRBV19 and TRBJ1-4; TRBD1 might be the D (5 bases). Germline V CDR1 and CDR2: LNHDA, SQIVND (reference sequence). The CDR3 length is 14 residues. V was pared by 3 bases and J by 8 bases, with 13 bases between. CDR3 sequence: CASSMGGYDEKLFF. The DNA of the CDR3 is TGTGCCAGTAGTATGGGGGGATACGACGAAAAACTGTTTTTT.

The rearrangement joins TRBV29-1 to TRBJ2-3; D remains unclear. The germline CDR1 and CDR2 sequences are SQVTM and ANQGSEA. V was clipped by 6 bases and J by 0 bases, with 13 bases between them. This CDR3 has 14 amino acids. The CDR3 loop is CSVEVAISTDTQYF. The DNA for the CDR3 is TGCAGCGTCGAGGTGGCCATTAGCACAGATACGCAGTATTTT.

The CDR3 nucleotides are TGTGCCACCCGGGGGGGGTCATCTTTATCTGGAAACACCATATATTTT. Protein product: CATRGGSSLSGNTIYF. The chain links TRBV6-6 to TRBJ1-3; D is perhaps TRBD1 (5 bases). V lost 10 bases, J lost 1 base, and 20 bases lay in between. This CDR3 region has 16 residues. Germline V gene lookup returns CDR1 MNHNY and CDR2 SVGAGI (reference sequence).

The chain carries TRBV14 and TRBJ1-1; the match to TRBD1 covers 10 bases. Germline V gives CDR1 SGHDN, CDR2 FVKESK. The junction had 5 bases not matched to a gene; V was cut back by 0 bases and J by 4 bases. The CDR3 length is 16 residues. The CDR3 here is CASSQEGRDRGTEAFF. The DNA of the CDR3 is TGTGCCAGCAGCCAAGAAGGGCGGGACAGGGGCACTGAAGCTTTCTTT.

V is TRBV30 and J is TRBJ1-6; TRBD1 agrees at 8 bases. With 4 bases clipped from V and 7 bases from J, the junction kept 12 bases outside the gene matches. CDR3 size: 16 residues. Germline assignment: CDR1 GTSNPN and CDR2 SVGIG (reference sequence). The CDR3 sequence is CAWNNPSTGENSPLHF. CDR3 sequence (DNA): TGTGCCTGGAACAACCCGTCGACAGGGGAAAATTCACCCCTCCACTTT.

The CDR3 DNA reads as TGTGCCATCAGGCCCGGGACAGGGAATCTCGAGCAGTACTTC. It encodes CAIRPGTGNLEQYF. V is TRBV10-3 and J is TRBJ2-7; 9 nucleotides match TRBD1. Per the germline V gene, CDR1 is ENHRY and CDR2 is SYGVKD. V lost 6 bases to trimming and J lost 6 bases; unmatched junction nucleotides: 9. This CDR3 spans 14 amino acids.

This clone occurred once. V usage is TRBV6-5 and J usage is TRBJ1-2; D unclear. The V gene lost 2 bases and the J gene lost 4 bases, with 14 bases spanning the gap. Germline V gene data show CDR1 as MNHEY and CDR2 as SVGAGI. This CDR3 has 15 amino acids. The CDR3 loop reads CASSYDPPRGYGYTF. In DNA, the CDR3 is TGTGCCAGCAGTTACGACCCACCGCGGGGCTATGGCTACACCTTC.

The gene calls are TRBV28 and TRBJ2-2; 9 bases align to TRBD1. The germline gives CDR1 MDHEN, CDR2 SYDVKM. The CDR3 spans 15 residues. With 3 bases clipped from V and 5 bases from J, the junction kept 4 bases outside the gene matches. CDR3 amino acids: CASSFGDRETGELFF. CDR3 nucleotide sequence: TGTGCCAGCAGTTTTGGGGACAGGGAGACCGGGGAGCTGTTTTTT.

The rearrangement uses TRBV12-5 and TRBJ1-2; 7 bases are shared with TRBD1. The germline V gene encodes CDR1 LGHNT and CDR2 FRNRAP. After removal of 0 bases from V and 8 bases from J, the junction contained 9 bases not matched to a gene. This CDR3 region has 15 residues. The CDR3 sequence: CASGLVKGAVKGYTF. CDR3 DNA: TGTGCTAGTGGTTTGGTAAAGGGGGCAGTCAAAGGCTACACCTTC.

This chain connects TRBV7-6 to TRBJ2-3; D gene unclear. Germline V lookup: CDR1 SGHVS, CDR2 FNYEAQ. Trimming removed 0 bases from V and 2 bases from J, with 9 bases in between. The CDR3 is 15 residues long. In DNA form, the CDR3 reads TGTGCCAGCAGCTTAGCGCTAGGCCACACAGATACGCAGTATTTT. This translates into CASSLALGHTDTQYF.

Only a few counts were recorded for this clone. This chain joins TRBV2 and TRBJ1-2, with D uncertain. The CDR3 contains 15 residues. Trimming left V 2 bases short and J 5 bases short, with 15 bases between. CDR1 SNHLY and CDR2 FYNNEI come from the germline V gene. The CDR3 loop is CASSELGGRVYGYTF. In nucleotides, the CDR3 is TGTGCCAGCAGTGAACTGGGAGGGCGGGTTTATGGCTACACCTTC.

V and J are TRBV7-3 and TRBJ2-1, with TRBD2 matching over 10 bases. V was clipped by 5 bases and J by 4 bases; unmatched bases: 5. The CDR3 runs 15 residues. Germline V gives CDR1 SGHTA, CDR2 FQGTGA. The CDR3 here is CASSPTSGSYNEQFF. CDR3 DNA: TGTGCCAGCAGCCCGACTAGCGGGTCGTACAATGAGCAGTTCTTC.

This clone was seen once. The chain links TRBV5-6 to TRBJ1-2; no firm D call. The CDR3 covers 15 residues. The ends were cut back, 4 bases at V and 7 bases at J, with 20 bases in the middle. In germline, CDR1 is SGHDT, CDR2 YYEEEE. The CDR3 DNA sequence: TGTGCCAGCAGCCCCGTTCTGAGTATCCGCGGTGGCTACACCTTC. Translation: CASSPVLSIRGGYTF.

The chain is built from TRBV5-6 and TRBJ1-6; D is undetermined. This CDR3 region has 12 residues. V gave up 0 bases and J gave up 9 bases, with 4 bases separating them. Germline CDR1 SGHDT, CDR2 YYEEEE. The CDR3 DNA sequence: TGTGCCAGCAGCTTGGTCAGTTCACCCCTCCACTTT. Amino acids: CASSLVSSPLHF.

The chain combines TRBV19 with TRBJ2-2, with 10 bases matching TRBD1. The junction had 5 bases not matched to a gene; V was cut back by 5 bases and J by 5 bases. Germline V CDR1 and CDR2: LNHDA, SQIVND (reference sequence). The length of the CDR3 is 15 residues. CDR3: CASSLRTGGTGELFF. The CDR3 DNA is TGTGCCAGTAGTCTTCGGACAGGGGGGACCGGGGAGCTGTTTTTT. Based on the CDR3 plus reference TRBV19 and TRBJ2-2, the full variable domain is DGGITQSPKYLFRKEGQNVTLSCEQNLNHDAMYWYRQDPGQGLRLIYYSQIVNDFQKGDIAEGYSVSREKKESFPLTVTSAQKNPTAFYLCASSLRTGGTGELFFGEGSRLTVL.

The rearrangement uses TRBV5-4 and TRBJ2-3; D is possibly TRBD1 (5 bases). V was shortened by 4 bases and J by 1 base, with 10 bases between the two germline ends. The CDR3 extends over 14 amino acids. CDR1 and CDR2 from the germline V gene are SGHNT and YYREEE (reference sequence). CDR3 sequence: CASSAQTGTDTQYF. The DNA of the CDR3 is TGTGCCAGCAGCGCGCAGACAGGCACAGATACGCAGTATTTT.

The chain links TRBV19 to TRBJ2-1; D uncertain. This CDR3 is built from 13 residues. Trimming removed 1 base from V and 6 bases from J, with 7 bases in between. Germline values: CDR1 LNHDA, CDR2 SQIVND (reference sequence). CDR3 in DNA: TGTGCCAGTAGTATAGGGGCCGCCAATGAGCAGTTCTTC. Translating it yields CASSIGAANEQFF.

This chain uses TRBV6-5 with TRBJ2-3; tentative D call: TRBD2 (6 bases). From germline, CDR1 is MNHEY and CDR2 SVGAGI. This CDR3 contains 13 residues. The V and J ends lost 8 bases and 8 bases respectively, with 17 bases between them. The CDR3 here is CASGPDWRGTQYF. DNA of the CDR3: TGTGCCAGCGGTCCGGATTGGAGGGGTACGCAGTATTTT.

The V call is TRBV28, the J call TRBJ2-4, with 7 bases identical to TRBD1. This CDR3 spans 18 amino acids. Per germline, CDR1 MDHEN and CDR2 SYDVKM. With V trimmed by 4 bases and J by 0 bases, 12 bases remained unmatched. In DNA, the CDR3 is TGTGCCAGCAGTTACGGCCAAACAGGGGCGCTAGCCAAAAACATTCAGTACTTC. Amino acids: CASSYGQTGALAKNIQYF.

This clone has just a few counts. The chain uses TRBV7-2 and TRBJ1-1; unclear D gene. The CDR3 loop spans 11 amino acids. Germline loops: CDR1 SGHTA, CDR2 FQGNSA. V lost 3 bases to trimming and J lost 8 bases, with 7 bases between them. The CDR3 nucleotides are TGTGCCAGCAGCTTGCAGCGCGAAGCTTTCTTT. Translating gives CASSLQREAFF. Full variable domain (missing parts from reference TRBV7-2 and TRBJ1-1): GAGVSQSPSNKVTEKGKDVELRCDPISGHTALYWYRQSLGQGLEFLIYFQGNSAPDKSGLPSDRFSAERTGGSVSTLTIQRTQQEDSAVYLCASSLQREAFFGQGTRLTVV.

V is TRBV6-1 and J is TRBJ2-2, with D unresolved. V lost 4 bases, J lost 5 bases, and 8 bases lay in between. Germline V gene sequence: CDR1 MNHNS, CDR2 SASEGT. The CDR3 totals 13 residues. The DNA for the CDR3 is TGTGCCAGCAGTGGAACCCTAACCGGGGAGCTGTTTTTT. Its protein product is CASSGTLTGELFF.